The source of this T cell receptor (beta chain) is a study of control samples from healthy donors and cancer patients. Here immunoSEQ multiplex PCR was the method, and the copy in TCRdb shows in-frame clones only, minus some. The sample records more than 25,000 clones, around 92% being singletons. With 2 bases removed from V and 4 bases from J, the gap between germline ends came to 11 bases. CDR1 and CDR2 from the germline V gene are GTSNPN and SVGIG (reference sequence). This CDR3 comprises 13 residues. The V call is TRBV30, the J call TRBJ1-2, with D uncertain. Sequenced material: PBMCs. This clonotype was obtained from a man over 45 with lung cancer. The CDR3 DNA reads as TGTGCCTGGAGTCGGTCGCAAAGCTATGGCTACACCTTC. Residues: CAWSRSQSYGYTF.